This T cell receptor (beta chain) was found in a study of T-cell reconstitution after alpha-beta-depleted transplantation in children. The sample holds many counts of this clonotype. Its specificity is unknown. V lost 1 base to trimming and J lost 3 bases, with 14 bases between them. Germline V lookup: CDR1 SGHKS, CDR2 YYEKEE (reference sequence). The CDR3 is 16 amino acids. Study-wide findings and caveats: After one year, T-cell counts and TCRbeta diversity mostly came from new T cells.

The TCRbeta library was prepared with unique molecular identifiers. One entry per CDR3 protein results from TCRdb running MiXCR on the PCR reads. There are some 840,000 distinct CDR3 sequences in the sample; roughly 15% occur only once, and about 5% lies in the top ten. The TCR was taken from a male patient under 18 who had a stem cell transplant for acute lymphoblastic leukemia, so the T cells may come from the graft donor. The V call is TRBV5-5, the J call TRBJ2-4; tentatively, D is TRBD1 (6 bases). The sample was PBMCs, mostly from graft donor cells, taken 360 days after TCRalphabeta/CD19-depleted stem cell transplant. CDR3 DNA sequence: TGTGCCAGCAGCTTGTCGGGCAGGGGCGGCAAAAACATTCAGTACTTC. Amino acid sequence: CASSLSGRGGKNIQYF.